The sequence of this TCR beta chain was determined in a study of regulatory T cells in long-lasting Graves disease. Researchers made TCR beta libraries by using iRepertoire HTBI primers and running Arm-PCR on CDR3 regions. In TCRdb, the multiplex PCR reads were re-called with MiXCR into one record per CDR3 protein. The repertoire consists of hundreds of thousands of distinct CDR3 sequences, with roughly 15% occurring once and the leading ten covering approximately 18%. Germline V gene sequence: CDR1 SQVTM, CDR2 ANQGSEA. With V trimmed by 7 bases and J by 4 bases, 13 bases remained unmatched. This CDR3 has 14 residues. This clonotype was found many times. This sample's time point: newly diagnosed GD, antithyroid drugs for less than 3 months. The TCR library was made from RNA that had been extracted from PBMCs in TRIzol. The data also belong to a second study, concerning T cells in Graves' hyperthyroidism and ophthalmopathy.

The gene calls are TRBV29-1 and TRBJ2-7; 7 bases line up with TRBD1. The clonotype was recovered from a woman aged 30 to 39 with Graves disease. The source was peripheral blood mononuclear cells (PBMCs), collected at new diagnosis, from a patient treated with antithyroid drugs. CDR3 amino acids: CSARTGSLGYEQYF. For the CDR3, the DNA is TGCAGCGCAAGGACAGGTAGTCTCGGGTACGAGCAGTACTTC.